Included here is one TCR beta chain sequence, with context. Under the authors' procedure: Scientists estimated how many nucleated cells there were by amplifying reference gene primers. The method was immunoSEQ multiplex PCR; TCRdb's version includes in-frame clones alone and lacks a portion of them. Clone size and the V and J calls come from that table; the DNA yielded D and trimming. Of approximately 110,000 clones listed, 55% to 75% were seen once; the top ten hold 0.75% to 0.9%. The sample originates from a study of blood T cell repertoires in COVID-19. Study-level background: COVID-19 samples from acute and convalescent phases originated in the United States, Italy and Spain. PBMCs, B-cell-depleted T cells, or T cells provided the cDNA or gDNA that made up the material.

The V gene's germline CDR1 is SSHAT and CDR2 FNYEAQ (reference sequence). The CDR3 totals 15 residues. With V trimmed by 2 bases and J by 5 bases, 6 bases remained unmatched. The gene calls are TRBV7-7 and TRBJ2-5; 9 nucleotides line up with TRBD2. Sequencing used peripheral blood. The sequence was obtained from a human donor with acute or convalescent COVID-19. The donor label of this sample is uncertain. The CDR3 DNA reads as TGTGCCAGCAGCTTACAGGCGGGGGGGCGTGAGACCCAGTACTTC. This encodes CASSLQAGGRETQYF.